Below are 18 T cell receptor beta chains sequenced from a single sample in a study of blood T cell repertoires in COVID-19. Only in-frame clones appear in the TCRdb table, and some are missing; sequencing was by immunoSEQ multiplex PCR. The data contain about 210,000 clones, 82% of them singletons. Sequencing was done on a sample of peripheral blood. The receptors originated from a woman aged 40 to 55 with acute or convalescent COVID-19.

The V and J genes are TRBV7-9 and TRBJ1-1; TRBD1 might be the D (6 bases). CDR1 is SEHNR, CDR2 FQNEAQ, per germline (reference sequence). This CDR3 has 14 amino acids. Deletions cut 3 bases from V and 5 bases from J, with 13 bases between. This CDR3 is CASSFTQGGTEAFF. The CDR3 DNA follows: TGTGCCAGCAGCTTCACACAGGGAGGGACTGAAGCTTTCTTT.

The CDR3 sequence: CASSSIAGSTDTQYF. The CDR3 region has the DNA TGTGCCAGCAGCTCGATAGCGGGTAGCACAGATACGCAGTATTTT. The chain employs TRBV7-2 and TRBJ2-3, with TRBD2 matching over 7 bases. The CDR3 has 15 amino acids. J lost 0 bases, V lost 4 bases, and 4 bases had no gene match. In germline, CDR1 is SGHTA, CDR2 FQGNSA.

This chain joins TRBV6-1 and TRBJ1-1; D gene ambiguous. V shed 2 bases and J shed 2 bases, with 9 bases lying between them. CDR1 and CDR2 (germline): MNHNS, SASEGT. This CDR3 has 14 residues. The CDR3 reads CASSERGGNTEAFF. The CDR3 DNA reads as TGTGCCAGCAGTGAAAGAGGCGGAAACACTGAAGCTTTCTTT.

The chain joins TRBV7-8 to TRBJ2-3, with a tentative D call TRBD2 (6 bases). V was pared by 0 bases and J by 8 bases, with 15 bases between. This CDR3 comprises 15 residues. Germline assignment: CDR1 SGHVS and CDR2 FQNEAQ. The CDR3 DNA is TGTGCCAGCAGCTTAGCGTTGGCTAGCGAAACTACGCAGTATTTT. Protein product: CASSLALASETTQYF.

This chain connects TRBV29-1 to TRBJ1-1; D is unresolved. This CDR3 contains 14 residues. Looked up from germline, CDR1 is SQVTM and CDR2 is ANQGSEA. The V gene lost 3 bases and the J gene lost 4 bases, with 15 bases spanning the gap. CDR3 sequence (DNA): TGCAGCGTTGATGCAGGACTTGTAGGCACTGAAGCTTTCTTT. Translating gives CSVDAGLVGTEAFF.

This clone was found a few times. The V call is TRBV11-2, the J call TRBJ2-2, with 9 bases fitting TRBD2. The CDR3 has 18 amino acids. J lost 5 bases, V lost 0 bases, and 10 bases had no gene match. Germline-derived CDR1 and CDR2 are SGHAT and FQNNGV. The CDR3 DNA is TGTGCCAGCAGCTTAGACGCTAGCGGGGTCTTATTTACCGGGGAGCTGTTTTTT. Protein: CASSLDASGVLFTGELFF.

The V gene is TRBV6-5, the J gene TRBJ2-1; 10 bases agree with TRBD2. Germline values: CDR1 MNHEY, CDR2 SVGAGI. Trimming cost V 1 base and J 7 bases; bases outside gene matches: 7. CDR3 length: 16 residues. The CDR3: CASSYLSGRAGNEQFF. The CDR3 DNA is TGTGCCAGCAGTTACTTAAGCGGGAGGGCCGGGAATGAGCAGTTCTTC.

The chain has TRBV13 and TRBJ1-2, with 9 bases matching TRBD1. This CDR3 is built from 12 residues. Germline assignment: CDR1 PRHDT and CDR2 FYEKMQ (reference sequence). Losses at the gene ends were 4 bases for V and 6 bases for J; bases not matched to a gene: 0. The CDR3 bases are TGTGCCAGCAGCTGGACAGGGGATGGCTACACCTTC. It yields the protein CASSWTGDGYTF.

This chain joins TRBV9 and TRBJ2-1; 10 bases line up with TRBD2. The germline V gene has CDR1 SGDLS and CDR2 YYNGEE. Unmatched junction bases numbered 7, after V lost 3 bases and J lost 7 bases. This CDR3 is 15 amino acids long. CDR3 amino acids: CASSGSGGAWNEQFF. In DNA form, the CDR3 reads TGTGCCAGCAGCGGGAGCGGGGGGGCTTGGAATGAGCAGTTCTTC.

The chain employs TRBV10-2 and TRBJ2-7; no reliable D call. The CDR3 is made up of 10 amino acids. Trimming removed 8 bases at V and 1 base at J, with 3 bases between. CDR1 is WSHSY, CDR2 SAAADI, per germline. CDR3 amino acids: CASRSYEQYF. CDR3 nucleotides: TGCGCCAGCCGGTCCTACGAGCAGTACTTC.

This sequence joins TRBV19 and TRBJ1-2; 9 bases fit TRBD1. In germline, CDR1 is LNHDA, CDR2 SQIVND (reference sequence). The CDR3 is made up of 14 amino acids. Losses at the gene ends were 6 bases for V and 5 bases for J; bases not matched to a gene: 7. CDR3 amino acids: CASSPQGARYGYTF. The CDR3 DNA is TGTGCCAGTAGCCCACAGGGGGCGAGGTATGGCTACACCTTC.

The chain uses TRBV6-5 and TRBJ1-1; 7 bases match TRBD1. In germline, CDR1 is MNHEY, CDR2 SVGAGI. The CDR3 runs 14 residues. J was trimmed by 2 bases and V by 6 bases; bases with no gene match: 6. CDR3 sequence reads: CASSQGVLNTEAFF. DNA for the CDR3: TGTGCCAGCAGCCAGGGGGTATTAAACACTGAAGCTTTCTTT.

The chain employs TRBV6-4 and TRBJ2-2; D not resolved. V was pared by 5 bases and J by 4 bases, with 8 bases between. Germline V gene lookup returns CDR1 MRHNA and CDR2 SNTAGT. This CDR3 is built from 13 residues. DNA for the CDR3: TGTGCCAGCAGTATACTCGGCACCGGGGAGCTGTTTTTT. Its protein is CASSILGTGELFF.

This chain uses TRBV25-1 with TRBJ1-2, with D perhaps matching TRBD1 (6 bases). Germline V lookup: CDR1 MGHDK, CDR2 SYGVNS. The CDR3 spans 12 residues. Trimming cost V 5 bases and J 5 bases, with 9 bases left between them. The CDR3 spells CASSRGLYGYTF. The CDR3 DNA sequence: TGTGCCAGCAGTAGGGGGTTGTATGGCTACACCTTC.

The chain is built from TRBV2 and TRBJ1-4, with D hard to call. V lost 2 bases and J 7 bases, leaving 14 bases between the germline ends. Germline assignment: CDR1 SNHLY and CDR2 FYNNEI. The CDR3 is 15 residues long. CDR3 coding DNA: TGTGCCAGCAGTGAAAGCTATGGAGGAAGTGAAAAACTGTTTTTT. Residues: CASSESYGGSEKLFF.

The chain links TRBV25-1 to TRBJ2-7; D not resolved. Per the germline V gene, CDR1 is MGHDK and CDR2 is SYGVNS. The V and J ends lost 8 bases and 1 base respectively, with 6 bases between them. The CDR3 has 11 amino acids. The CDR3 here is CASPTSYEQYF. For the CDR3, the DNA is TGTGCCAGCCCTACTTCCTACGAGCAGTACTTC.

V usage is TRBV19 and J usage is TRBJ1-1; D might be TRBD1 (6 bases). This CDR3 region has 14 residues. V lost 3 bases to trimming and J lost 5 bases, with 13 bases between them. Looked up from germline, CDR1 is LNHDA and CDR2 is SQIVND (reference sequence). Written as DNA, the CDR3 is TGTGCCAGTAGTATTGTTTACAGGGTAACTGAAGCTTTCTTT. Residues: CASSIVYRVTEAFF. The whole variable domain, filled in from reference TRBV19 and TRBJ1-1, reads DGGITQSPKYLFRKEGQNVTLSCEQNLNHDAMYWYRQDPGQGLRLIYYSQIVNDFQKGDIAEGYSVSREKKESFPLTVTSAQKNPTAFYLCASSIVYRVTEAFFGQGTRLTVV.

This chain's CDR3 is CATSRGTSGYQETQYF. The CDR3 DNA is TGTGCCACCAGCAGAGGGACTAGCGGTTACCAAGAGACCCAGTACTTC. This sequence joins TRBV15 and TRBJ2-5; the match to TRBD2 covers 10 bases. This CDR3 has 16 residues. Trimming cost V 1 base and J 0 bases; bases outside gene matches: 2. CDR1 and CDR2 from the germline V gene are LNHNV and YYDKDF (reference sequence).